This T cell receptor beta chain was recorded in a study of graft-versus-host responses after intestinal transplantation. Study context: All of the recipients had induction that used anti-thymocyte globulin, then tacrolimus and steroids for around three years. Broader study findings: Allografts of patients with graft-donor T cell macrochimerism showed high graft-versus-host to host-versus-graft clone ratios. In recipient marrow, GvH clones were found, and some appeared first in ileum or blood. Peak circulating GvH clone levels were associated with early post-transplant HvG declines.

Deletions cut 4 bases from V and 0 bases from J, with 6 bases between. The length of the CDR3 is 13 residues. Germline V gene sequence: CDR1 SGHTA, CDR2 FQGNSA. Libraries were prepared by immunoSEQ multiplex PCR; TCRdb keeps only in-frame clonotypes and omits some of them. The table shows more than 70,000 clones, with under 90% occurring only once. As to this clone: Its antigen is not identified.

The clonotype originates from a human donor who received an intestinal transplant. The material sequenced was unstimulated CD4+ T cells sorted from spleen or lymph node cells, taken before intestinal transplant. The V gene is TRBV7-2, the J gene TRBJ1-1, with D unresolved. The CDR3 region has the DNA TGTGCCAGCAGCTACACATTGAACACTGAAGCTTTCTTT. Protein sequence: CASSYTLNTEAFF. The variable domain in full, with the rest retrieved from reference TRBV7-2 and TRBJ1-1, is GAGVSQSPSNKVTEKGKDVELRCDPISGHTALYWYRQSLGQGLEFLIYFQGNSAPDKSGLPSDRFSAERTGGSVSTLTIQRTQQEDSAVYLCASSYTLNTEAFFGQGTRLTVV.